The 14 T cell receptor beta chains in this list originate from one sample, sequenced in a study of CD8 T cells in Susac syndrome. With random hexamers, reverse transcription was performed on about 0.5 to 1 ug of RNA. TCRdb used MiXCR to reprocess the immunoSEQ multiplex PCR reads, holding one entry per CDR3 protein. The sample lists around 180,000 distinct CDR3 sequences, 85% to 95% seen once, with around 0.16% in the top ten. Material for sequencing was CD8+ T cells from PBMCs. The source is a human donor with multiple sclerosis.

The chain couples TRBV5-6 to TRBJ1-2; D not resolved. CDR1 SGHDT and CDR2 YYEEEE come from the germline V gene. The CDR3 extends over 14 amino acids. The V end was cut by 4 bases, the J end by 0 bases, with 10 bases between. The chain's CDR3 is CASSPGDTNYGYTF. Here the CDR3 DNA reads TGTGCCAGCAGCCCGGGAGATACTAACTATGGCTACACCTTC.

J is TRBJ2-1 and V is TRBV9; 9 bases map to TRBD2. Germline V gene sequence: CDR1 SGDLS, CDR2 YYNGEE. Losses at the gene ends were 4 bases for V and 9 bases for J; bases not matched to a gene: 11. The length of the CDR3 is 15 residues. CDR3 region: CASSSTGTSRPEQFF. Written as DNA, the CDR3 is TGTGCCAGCAGCTCTACCGGGACTAGCCGCCCTGAGCAGTTCTTC.

This clonotype was counted once. The chain couples TRBV25-1 to TRBJ2-1; D is possibly TRBD1 (6 bases). In germline, CDR1 is MGHDK, CDR2 SYGVNS. The CDR3 is 15 residues long. Trimming stripped 1 base from V and 2 bases from J, with 9 bases between. CDR3 residues: CASSESNRAYNEQFF. CDR3 DNA sequence: TGTGCCAGCAGTGAATCGAACAGGGCCTACAATGAGCAGTTCTTC. The variable domain in full, completed from reference TRBV25-1 and TRBJ2-1, reads EADIYQTPRYLVIGTGKKITLECSQTMGHDKMYWYQQDPGMELHLIHYSYGVNSTEKGDLSSESTVSRIRTEHFPLTLESARPSHTSQYLCASSESNRAYNEQFFGPGTRLTVL.

The chain recombines TRBV30 with TRBJ2-1; D is unresolved. V shed 3 bases and J shed 10 bases, with 22 bases lying between them. Germline lookup yields CDR1 GTSNPN and CDR2 SVGIG (reference sequence). The CDR3 has 15 residues. CDR3 nucleotides: TGTGCCTGGAGCGCCCTAGACTCGATAGACCCAGAGCAGTTCTTC. Encoded protein: CAWSALDSIDPEQFF.

The chain carries TRBV10-3 and TRBJ2-1; 10 nucleotides match TRBD2. Germline CDR1 ENHRY, CDR2 SYGVKD. There are 16 residues in the CDR3. V dropped 3 bases and J dropped 7; count of bases not matched to a gene: 9. For the CDR3, the DNA is TGTGCCATCAGTGAAGTGGAGCGGGGGGGCCTGAATGAGCAGTTCTTC. It specifies CAISEVERGGLNEQFF.

This chain links TRBV5-1 with TRBJ1-2; 11 positions match TRBD1. After removal of 1 base from V and 6 bases from J, the junction contained 5 bases not matched to a gene. Germline loops: CDR1 SGHRS, CDR2 YFSETQ. This CDR3 is 15 amino acids long. CDR3 DNA: TGCGCCAGCAGCTTGTGGACAGGGGGCTCCGATGGCTACACCTTC. Translation: CASSLWTGGSDGYTF.

The gene calls are TRBV29-1 and TRBJ2-1; unclear D gene. The CDR3 extends over 12 amino acids. The germline V gene has CDR1 SQVTM and CDR2 ANQGSEA. Trimming left V 3 bases short and J 9 bases short, with 12 bases between. CDR3 bases: TGCAGCGTTGATCCCCCTAATGGTGAGCAGTTCTTC. As protein: CSVDPPNGEQFF.

The chain employs TRBV5-1 and TRBJ2-7; the match to TRBD1 covers 9 bases. Germline V gene data show CDR1 as SGHRS and CDR2 as YFSETQ. This CDR3 has 13 residues. Losses at the gene ends were 3 bases for V and 6 bases for J; bases not matched to a gene: 4. The CDR3 spells CASSSDRGGEQYF. The CDR3 DNA follows: TGCGCCAGCAGCTCGGACAGGGGAGGCGAGCAGTACTTC. Together with reference TRBV5-1 and TRBJ2-7, the CDR3 gives the full variable domain: KAGVTQTPRYLIKTRGQQVTLSCSPISGHRSVSWYQQTPGQGLQFLFEYFSETQRNKGNFPGRFSGRQFSNSRSEMNVSTLELGDSALYLCASSSDRGGEQYFGPGTRLTVT.

This clonotype was found once. The gene calls are TRBV4-1 and TRBJ2-5; no clear D gene. Per the germline V gene, CDR1 is MGHRA and CDR2 is YSYEKL. With 0 bases removed from V and 1 base from J, the gap between germline ends came to 9 bases. The CDR3 extends over 15 amino acids. The CDR3 DNA reads TGCGCCAGCAGCCAAGATAGAGGAGCCCAAGAGACCCAGTACTTC. Protein: CASSQDRGAQETQYF.

A single count supports this clonotype. The gene calls are TRBV5-1 and TRBJ2-1, with TRBD2 matching over 8 bases. V shed 1 base and J 8 bases; nucleotides not matched to a gene: 8. Germline CDR1 is SGHRS and CDR2 is YFSETQ. There are 15 residues in the CDR3. The CDR3 DNA is TGCGCCAGCAGCTTGTGGAGCGGGAGTGGGGATGAGCAGTTCTTC. This codes for CASSLWSGSGDEQFF. Combining the CDR3 with reference TRBV5-1 and TRBJ2-1 gives the whole variable domain KAGVTQTPRYLIKTRGQQVTLSCSPISGHRSVSWYQQTPGQGLQFLFEYFSETQRNKGNFPGRFSGRQFSNSRSEMNVSTLELGDSALYLCASSLWSGSGDEQFFGPGTRLTVL.

The J gene is TRBJ2-5, the V gene TRBV28, with D perhaps being TRBD1 or TRBD2 (5 bases each). Germline CDR1 reads MDHEN; CDR2 reads SYDVKM. V lost 2 bases and J 5 bases, leaving 15 bases between the germline ends. CDR3 size: 15 residues. CDR3 region: CASSLPGLAWETQYF. The CDR3, as DNA: TGTGCCAGCAGTTTACCGGGGCTAGCTTGGGAGACCCAGTACTTC.

This chain connects TRBV6-9 to TRBJ2-7; D ambiguous. V dropped 2 bases and J dropped 0 bases, with 8 bases sitting between them. CDR3 length: 14 amino acids. CDR1 is MNHGY, CDR2 SVAAGI, per germline. The CDR3 spells CASSYMYLSYEQYF. The CDR3 DNA follows: TGTGCCAGCAGTTATATGTACCTCTCCTACGAGCAGTACTTC.

The chain links TRBV12-3 or TRBV12-4 to TRBJ2-1; 8 bases are shared with TRBD2. The CDR3 is made up of 15 amino acids. Losses at the gene ends were 6 bases for V and 4 bases for J; bases not matched to a gene: 8. CDR3 protein: CASRLDSGAYNEQFF. The DNA for the CDR3 is TGTGCCAGCAGGTTGGATAGCGGGGCGTACAATGAGCAGTTCTTC.

V and J are TRBV9 and TRBJ1-2, with TRBD1 matching 7 bases. This CDR3 has 15 amino acids. The junction had 6 bases not matched to a gene; V was cut back by 4 bases and J by 0 bases. Germline V CDR1 and CDR2: SGDLS, YYNGEE. The CDR3 nucleotides read TGTGCCAGCAGCACAAACAGGGGAGCTAACTATGGCTACACCTTC. Its protein is CASSTNRGANYGYTF. The full variable domain, with the rest looked up from reference TRBV9 and TRBJ1-2, is DSGVTQTPKHLITATGQRVTLRCSPRSGDLSVYWYQQSLDQGLQFLIQYYNGEERAKGNILERFSAQQFPDLHSELNLSSLELGDSALYFCASSTNRGANYGYTFGSGTRLTVV.